The rows below give T cell receptor beta chains drawn from one sample of a study of human T cells and chemical hapten exposure. TCRdb re-analysed the RACE reads in MiXCR, keeping a single row per CDR3 protein. The sample records roughly 100,000 distinct CDR3 sequences, 30% to 35% being singletons. The input for sequencing was whole blood, taken in connection with sensitization to the hapten diphenylcyclopropenone (DPC). The receptors originated from a man between 40 and 49 years old with alopecia areata. Some clones in this sample may be carry-over from other donors' samples. Each CDR3 is given with its conserved first and last residue. Each record gives: clone size, D gene, V gene, J gene, CDR3 DNA, CDR3 protein. The D gene is left open where the match is weak. The size field is filled for only some rows; it gives once, few, many or a size class.

-	TRBD1	TRBV2	TRBJ1-5	TGTGCCAGCAGGGGTTTGACAGGGACCAATCAGCCCCAGCATTTT	CASRGLTGTNQPQHF
-	-	TRBV25-1	TRBJ2-5	TGTGCCAGCCGTACCCCAGGACAAGAGACCCAGTACTTC	CASRTPGQETQYF
-	TRBD2	TRBV3-1	TRBJ2-1	TGTGCCAGCAGCCGCAGCGGGGACTACAATGAGCAGTTCTTC	CASSRSGDYNEQFF
once	-	TRBV5-1	TRBJ2-3	TGCGCCAGCAGCGGAGGGGGCACAGATACGCAGTATTTT	CASSGGGTDTQYF
-	-	TRBV3-1	TRBJ2-7	TGTGCCAGCAGCCAAGTTATATACGAGCAGTACTTC	CASSQVIYEQYF
-	-	TRBV29-1	TRBJ2-7	TGCAGCGTGGGGACCTATCCCAAGGACGAGCAGTACTTC	CSVGTYPKDEQYF
-	-	TRBV7-9	TRBJ2-7	TGTGCCAGCAGCTTATCGGGGGATGAGCAGTACTTC	CASSLSGDEQYF
-	TRBD1	TRBV20-1	TRBJ1-5	TGCAGTACACACACAGGGGGCCGGGATCAGCCCCAGCATTTT	CSTHTGGRDQPQHF
-	TRBD2	TRBV6-2/TRBV6-3	TRBJ2-7	TGTGCCAGCAGTTACCGGATAGCGGGACCCTACTCCTACGAGCAGTACTTC	CASSYRIAGPYSYEQYF
few	-	TRBV9	TRBJ2-1	TGTGCCAGCAGCGTAGGCGGTCTAGCGACCTACAATGAGCAGTTCTTC	CASSVGGLATYNEQFF
-	TRBD1	TRBV13	TRBJ2-5	TGTGCCAGCAGCCCCCCGGACAGGGATGCGACCCAGTACTTC	CASSPPDRDATQYF
once	-	TRBV7-2	TRBJ1-6	TGTGCCAGCAGCTTAGAGGGGGGGATAGGTTCACCCCTCCACTTT	CASSLEGGIGSPLHF
few	-	TRBV6-2/TRBV6-3	TRBJ1-1	TGTGCCAGCAGTTACGGATTGGGGGGCGCGGACACTGAAGCTTTCTTT	CASSYGLGGADTEAFF
-	-	TRBV30	TRBJ1-5	TGTGCCTGGAGTGTCAGTCATAGCAATCAGCCCCAGCATTTT	CAWSVSHSNQPQHF
-	TRBD2	TRBV20-1	TRBJ2-5	TGCAGTGGTCGCGGGGGGGGGTTCGGCCCCCAAGAGACCCAGTACTTC	CSGRGGGFGPQETQYF